This is a list of T cell receptor beta chains from one sample in a study of blood T cell repertoires in COVID-19. The assay was immunoSEQ multiplex PCR, and TCRdb's table has in-frame clones only and misses some. This table holds around 160,000 clones, 70% to 90% found once. Sequencing was performed on peripheral blood. All receptors come from a woman in her sixties with COVID-19, enrolled during active disease. Both conserved end residues are part of each CDR3.

V	length	J	CDR3
TRBV27	15	TRBJ1-5	CASKGYRGRNQPQHF
TRBV9	15	TRBJ1-2	CASSVGQGVMGGYTF
TRBV10-3	12	TRBJ2-7	CATGQEPYEQYF
TRBV12-3/TRBV12-4	12	TRBJ1-2	CASTRTGEGYTF
TRBV9	14	TRBJ2-7	CASSPRTWGHEQYF
TRBV29-1	14	TRBJ1-3	CSVGGQGTGNTIYF
TRBV4-1	17	TRBJ1-4	CASSQGRRGTVNEKLFF
TRBV4-2	15	TRBJ1-5	CASSLFRDSNQPQHF
TRBV29-1	15	TRBJ2-1	CSVDPGTGDYNEQFF
TRBV6-5	15	TRBJ2-4	CASSPGGTAKNIQYF
TRBV3-1/TRBV3-2	17	TRBJ2-1	CASSQDYPSGSYNEQFF
TRBV4-1	16	TRBJ2-7	CASSQVIGLAVAEQYF
TRBV5-1	18	TRBJ1-5	CASSEHPRDNEANQPQHF
TRBV7-2	14	TRBJ1-5	CASSLGASNQPQHF
TRBV6-2/TRBV6-3	18	TRBJ2-6	CASSYREIRLAGANVLTF
TRBV25-1	15	TRBJ1-4	CASRPLSTPGKKLFF
TRBV19	14	TRBJ1-2	CASSNPGEEGGYTF